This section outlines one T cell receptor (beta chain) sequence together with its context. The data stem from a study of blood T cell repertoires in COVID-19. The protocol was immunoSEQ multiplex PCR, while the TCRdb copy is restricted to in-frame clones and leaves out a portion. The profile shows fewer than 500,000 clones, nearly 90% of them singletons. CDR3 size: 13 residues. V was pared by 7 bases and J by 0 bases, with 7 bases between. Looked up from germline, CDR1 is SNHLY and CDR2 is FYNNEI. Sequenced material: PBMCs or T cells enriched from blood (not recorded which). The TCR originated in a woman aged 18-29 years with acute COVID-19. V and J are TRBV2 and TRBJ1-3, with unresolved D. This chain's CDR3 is CASNRYSGNTIYF. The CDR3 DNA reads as TGTGCCAGCAATCGGTACTCTGGAAACACCATATATTTT.